This T cell receptor beta chain was recovered during a study of T cells in tuberculosis. On the study more broadly: This South African cohort compared adolescents with or without latent tuberculosis against adults with active tuberculosis.

Study observations and caveats: GMM-specific TCRs were nearer to active tuberculosis alpha repertoires, suggesting expansion.

Some clones are missing from TCRdb's copy, which holds only in-frame ones; the method was immunoSEQ multiplex PCR. The sample has around 41,000 clones, approximately 94% seen once. Comment on this clone: The antigen is undetermined.

The sample comprised PBMCs. This clonotype originated in a donor between 10 and 35 years old with latent tuberculosis or without tuberculosis infection. Some clones in this sample may be carry-over from other donors' samples.

DNA of the CDR3: TGCGCCAGCAGTCCGCCCGCGGGAGGCCCAGATACGCAGTATTTT. It codes for CASSPPAGGPDTQYF. This chain joins TRBV4-3 and TRBJ2-3; 8 nucleotides agree with TRBD2. Trimming at V came to 6 bases and at J to 4 bases, leaving 9 bases not matched to a gene. Germline values: CDR1 LGHNA, CDR2 YSLEER. The CDR3 is 15 amino acids.